This T cell receptor (beta chain) was observed in a study of T cells in localized non-small cell lung cancer. The CDR3 is made up of 13 amino acids. Per germline, CDR1 SGHVT and CDR2 SQSDAQ. The germline V and J ends were trimmed by 1 base and 8 bases, with 12 bases remaining between them. Clones were read by immunoSEQ multiplex PCR, and TCRdb kept only the in-frame ones, dropping some. The sample holds about 1,500 clones, around 23% seen once. The gene calls are TRBV7-4 and TRBJ2-7, with no clear D. This clonotype was obtained from a man aged 40-75 years with stage II lung adenocarcinoma. The sample consisted of normal lung tissue next to the tumor, taken before any cancer treatment. The DNA for the CDR3 is TGTGCCAGCAGCTTAGTGGCCAACGACAAGCAGTACTTC. Translation: CASSLVANDKQYF.